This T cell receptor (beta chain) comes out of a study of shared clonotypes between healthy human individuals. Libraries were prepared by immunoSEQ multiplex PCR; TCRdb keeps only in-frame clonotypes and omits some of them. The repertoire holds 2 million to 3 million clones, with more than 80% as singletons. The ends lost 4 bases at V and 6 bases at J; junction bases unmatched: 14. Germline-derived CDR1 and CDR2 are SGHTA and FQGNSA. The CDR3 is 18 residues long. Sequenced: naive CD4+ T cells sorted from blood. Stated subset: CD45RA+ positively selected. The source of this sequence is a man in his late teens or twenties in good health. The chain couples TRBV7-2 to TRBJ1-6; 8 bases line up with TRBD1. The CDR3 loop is CASSSQRQGIGPNSPLHF. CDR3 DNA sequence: TGTGCCAGCAGCTCACAGAGACAGGGGATCGGGCCTAATTCACCCCTCCACTTT.